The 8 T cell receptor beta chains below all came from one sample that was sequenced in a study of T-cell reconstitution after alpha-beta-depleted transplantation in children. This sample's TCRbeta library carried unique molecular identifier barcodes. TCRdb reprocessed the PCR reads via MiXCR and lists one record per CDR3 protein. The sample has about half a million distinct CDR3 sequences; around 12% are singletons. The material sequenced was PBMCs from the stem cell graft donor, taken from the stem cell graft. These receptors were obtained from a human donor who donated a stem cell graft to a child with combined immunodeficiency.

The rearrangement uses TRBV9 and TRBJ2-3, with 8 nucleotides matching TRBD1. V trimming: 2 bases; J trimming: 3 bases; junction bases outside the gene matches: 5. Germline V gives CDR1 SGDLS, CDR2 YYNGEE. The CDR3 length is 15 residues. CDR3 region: CASSVQGARTDTQYF. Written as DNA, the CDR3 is TGTGCCAGCAGCGTGCAGGGGGCACGGACAGATACGCAGTATTTT. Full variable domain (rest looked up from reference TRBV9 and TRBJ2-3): DSGVTQTPKHLITATGQRVTLRCSPRSGDLSVYWYQQSLDQGLQFLIQYYNGEERAKGNILERFSAQQFPDLHSELNLSSLELGDSALYFCASSVQGARTDTQYFGPGTRLTVL.

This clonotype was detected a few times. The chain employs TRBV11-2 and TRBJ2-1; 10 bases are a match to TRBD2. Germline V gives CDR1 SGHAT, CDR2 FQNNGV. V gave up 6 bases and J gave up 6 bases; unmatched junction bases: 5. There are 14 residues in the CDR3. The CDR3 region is CASSLGLARNEQFF. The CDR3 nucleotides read TGTGCCAGCAGTTTGGGACTAGCGCGCAATGAGCAGTTCTTC.

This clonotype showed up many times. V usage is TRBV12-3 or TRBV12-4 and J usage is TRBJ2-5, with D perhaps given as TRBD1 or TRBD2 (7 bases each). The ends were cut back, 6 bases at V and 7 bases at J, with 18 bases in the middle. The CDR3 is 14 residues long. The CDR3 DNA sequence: TGTGCCAGCAGCCCCAGGGGGGGGTGGGCGACCCAGTACTTC. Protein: CASSPRGGWATQYF.

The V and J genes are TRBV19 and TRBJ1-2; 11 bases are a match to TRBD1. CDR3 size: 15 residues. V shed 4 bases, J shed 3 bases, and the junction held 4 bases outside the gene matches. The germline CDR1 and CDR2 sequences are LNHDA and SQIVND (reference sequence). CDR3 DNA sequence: TGTGCCAGTAGTACCGTGGGACAGGGGGACTATGGCTACACCTTC. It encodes CASSTVGQGDYGYTF.

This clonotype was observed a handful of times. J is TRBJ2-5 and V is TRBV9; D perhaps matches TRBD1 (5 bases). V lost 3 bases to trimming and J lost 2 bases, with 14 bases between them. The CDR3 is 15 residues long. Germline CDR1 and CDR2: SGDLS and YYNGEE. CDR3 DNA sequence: TGTGCCAGCAGCGGTGTGGGGCACCTTCAAGAGACCCAGTACTTC. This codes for CASSGVGHLQETQYF.

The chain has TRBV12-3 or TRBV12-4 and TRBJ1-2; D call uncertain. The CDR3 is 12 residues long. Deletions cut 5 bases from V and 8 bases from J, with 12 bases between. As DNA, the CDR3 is TGTGCCAGCAGTCCCGGGCGCGAGGGCTACACCTTC. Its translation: CASSPGREGYTF.

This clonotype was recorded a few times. Here the CDR3 DNA reads TGTGCCAGCAGTTACCAGGGAGATACGCAGTATTTT. It is translated as CASSYQGDTQYF. V usage is TRBV6-5 and J usage is TRBJ2-3; tentatively, D is TRBD1 (5 bases). Trimming took off 2 bases at V and 5 bases at J, with 5 bases between the two ends. CDR1 is MNHEY, CDR2 SVGAGI, per germline. The CDR3 is 12 amino acids.

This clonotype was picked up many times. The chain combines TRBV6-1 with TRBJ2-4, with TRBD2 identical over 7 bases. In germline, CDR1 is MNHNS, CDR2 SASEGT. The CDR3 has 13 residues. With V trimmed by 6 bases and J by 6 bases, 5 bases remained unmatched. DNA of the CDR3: TGTGCCAGCAGCTTGGGGGGGATAAACATTCAGTACTTC. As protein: CASSLGGINIQYF.